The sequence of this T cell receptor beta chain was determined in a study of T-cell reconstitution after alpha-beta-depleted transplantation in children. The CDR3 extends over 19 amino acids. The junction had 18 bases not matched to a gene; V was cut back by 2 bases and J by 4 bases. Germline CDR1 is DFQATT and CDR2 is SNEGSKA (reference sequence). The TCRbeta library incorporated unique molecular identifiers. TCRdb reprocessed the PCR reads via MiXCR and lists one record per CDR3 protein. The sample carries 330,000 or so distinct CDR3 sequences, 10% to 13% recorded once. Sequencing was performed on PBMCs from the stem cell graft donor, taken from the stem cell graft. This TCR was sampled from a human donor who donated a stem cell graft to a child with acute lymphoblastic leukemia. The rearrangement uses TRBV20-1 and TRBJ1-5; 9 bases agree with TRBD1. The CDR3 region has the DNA TGCAGTGCTAGACTTGGGACAGGGAGACGATTCCGAACAAATCAGCCCCAGCATTTT. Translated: CSARLGTGRRFRTNQPQHF.